Shown below are 30 T cell receptor beta chains from a single sample sequenced in a study of cytomegalovirus exposure and HLA in healthy donors. A multiplex PCR was run with 60 Vbeta primers and 13 Jbeta primers. Profiling relied on immunoSEQ multiplex PCR, and the TCRdb table lists in-frame clones only, not all of them. The data contain 130,000 or so clones, roughly four fifths of them singletons. Sequencing was done on a sample of PBMCs. The receptors originated from a man aged 18-30 years in good health and CMV-seropositive.

V usage is TRBV6-4 and J usage is TRBJ2-2, with TRBD1 matching over 9 bases. The ends lost 2 bases at V and 6 bases at J; junction bases unmatched: 1. This CDR3 spans 14 amino acids. The germline gives CDR1 MRHNA, CDR2 SNTAGT. The CDR3 DNA sequence: TGTGCCAGCAGTGACCGACAGGGGGCCGGGGAGCTGTTTTTT. Translated, it gives CASSDRQGAGELFF.

This clone was seen once. The genes are TRBV2 and TRBJ2-4, with TRBD1 matching over 8 bases. Germline V lookup: CDR1 SNHLY, CDR2 FYNNEI. Losses at the gene ends were 1 base for V and 9 bases for J; bases not matched to a gene: 8. The CDR3 is 15 amino acids. In DNA form, the CDR3 reads TGTGCCAGCAGTGAAGGAGGGGACAGGTTGGTCATTCAGTACTTC. Amino acid sequence: CASSEGGDRLVIQYF.

The CDR3 bases are TGTGCCAGCAGGGAGACAGGGGGCATCGGGGAGCTGTTTTTT. Amino acid sequence: CASRETGGIGELFF. The chain employs TRBV6-4 and TRBJ2-2; 10 nucleotides match TRBD1. Germline lookup yields CDR1 MRHNA and CDR2 SNTAGT. Trimming cost V 6 bases and J 7 bases; bases outside gene matches: 5. This CDR3 spans 14 amino acids.

This chain joins TRBV10-3 and TRBJ1-1; 7 bases map to TRBD1. Germline-derived CDR1 and CDR2 are ENHRY and SYGVKD. The V gene end was trimmed by 7 bases and the J gene end by 1 base; junction bases not matched to a gene: 3. The CDR3 runs to 13 residues. For the CDR3, the DNA is TGTGCCATCACAGACAGGGAGAACACTGAAGCTTTCTTT. This gives the protein CAITDRENTEAFF.

The sample holds one count of this clone. The genes are TRBV5-4 and TRBJ2-7; 7 bases are a match to TRBD2. Germline assignment: CDR1 SGHNT and CDR2 YYREEE (reference sequence). There are 14 residues in the CDR3. Germline trimming cut 4 bases from V and 6 bases from J; bases unmatched to any gene: 10. The CDR3 nucleotides read TGTGCCAGCAGCAACCGCCGGGACTATAGCGAGCAGTACTTC. It translates to CASSNRRDYSEQYF.

The chain joins TRBV29-1 to TRBJ2-7; TRBD2 might be the D (6 bases). Trimming pared 3 bases from V and 2 bases from J, leaving 11 bases between. CDR1 and CDR2 (germline): SQVTM, ANQGSEA. The CDR3 sequence is 13 residues long. As DNA, the CDR3 is TGCAGCGTTGATGGGACTGGGGCCTACGAGCAGTACTTC. Protein: CSVDGTGAYEQYF.

The chain joins TRBV9 to TRBJ1-5, with TRBD1 matching 8 bases. CDR1 is SGDLS, CDR2 YYNGEE, per germline. The CDR3 runs to 15 residues. J was trimmed by 2 bases and V by 9 bases; bases with no gene match: 10. CDR3 sequence (DNA): TGTGCCACCGCGATTGACAGGGGCCGCAATCAGCCCCAGCATTTT. Translation: CATAIDRGRNQPQHF.

This clone was picked up one time. The rearrangement uses TRBV5-6 and TRBJ2-7; 7 bases are a match to TRBD2. This CDR3 spans 14 amino acids. The germline CDR1 and CDR2 sequences are SGHDT and YYEEEE. Trimming removed 2 bases from V and 7 bases from J; junction bases left unmatched: 9. DNA of the CDR3: TGTGCCAGCAGCTTAGGGACTACCCCCGGAGAGCAGTACTTC. It specifies CASSLGTTPGEQYF.

V usage is TRBV7-9 and J usage is TRBJ2-5, with a possible D match to TRBD2 (5 bases). This CDR3 region has 16 residues. Trimming removed 5 bases from V and 5 bases from J, with 21 bases in between. CDR1 is SEHNR and CDR2 is FQNEAQ in the germline V gene (reference sequence). Here the CDR3 DNA reads TGTGCCAGCAGCCCTGTTTCTGAGGAGGAACGTGAGACCCAGTACTTC. Its protein product is CASSPVSEEERETQYF.

The genes are TRBV10-3 and TRBJ1-2, with no clear D. CDR1 and CDR2 (germline): ENHRY, SYGVKD. V lost 7 bases to trimming and J lost 0 bases, with 15 bases between them. There are 15 residues in the CDR3. This chain's CDR3 is CAITPGALANYGYTF. As DNA, the CDR3 is TGTGCCATCACCCCAGGAGCACTAGCTAACTATGGCTACACCTTC.

The J gene is TRBJ1-2, the V gene TRBV4-1; tentatively, D is TRBD1 (5 bases). Germline-derived CDR1 and CDR2 are MGHRA and YSYEKL. The CDR3 has 15 residues. V was clipped by 3 bases and J by 8 bases, with 19 bases between them. In nucleotides, the CDR3 is TGCGCCAGCAGCCAGGGCCCGGTAGGGGCAAACGGCTACACCTTC. Encoded protein: CASSQGPVGANGYTF.

The genes are TRBV27 and TRBJ2-2; TRBD2 agrees at 8 bases. V lost 0 bases to trimming and J lost 3 bases; unmatched junction nucleotides: 6. There are 17 residues in the CDR3. From germline, CDR1 is MNHEY and CDR2 SMNVEV (reference sequence). The CDR3 coding sequence is TGTGCCAGCAGTTTATCCGGGAGGGAGATGGACACCGGGGAGCTGTTTTTT. The encoded protein is CASSLSGREMDTGELFF.

The chain is built from TRBV28 and TRBJ2-5; perhaps TRBD1 as D (5 bases). CDR1 is MDHEN and CDR2 is SYDVKM in the germline V gene. V was pared by 9 bases and J by 5 bases, with 22 bases between. There are 15 residues in the CDR3. The CDR3 bases are TGTGCCAGTCGAGACGCCGCCGCAGGGTTGGAGACCCAGTACTTC. It codes for CASRDAAAGLETQYF.

This chain uses TRBV7-9 with TRBJ2-3; TRBD2 matches 13 bases. CDR1 SEHNR and CDR2 FQNEAQ come from the germline V gene (reference sequence). With 2 bases clipped from V and 5 bases from J, the junction kept 4 bases outside the gene matches. This CDR3 is 16 amino acids long. CDR3 protein: CASSLLTSGRGDTQYF. CDR3 bases: TGTGCCAGCAGCTTACTTACTAGCGGGAGGGGAGATACGCAGTATTTT. The full variable domain, completed using reference TRBV7-9 and TRBJ2-3, is DTGVSQNPRHKITKRGQNVTFRCDPISEHNRLYWYRQTLGQGPEFLTYFQNEAQLEKSRLLSDRFSAERPKGSFSTLEIQRTEQGDSAMYLCASSLLTSGRGDTQYFGPGTRLTVL.

The chain links TRBV28 to TRBJ1-4, with 8 bases that match TRBD1. V dropped 2 bases and J dropped 3; count of bases not matched to a gene: 5. CDR3 length equals 16 residues. Germline loops: CDR1 MDHEN, CDR2 SYDVKM. Here the CDR3 reads CASSLQGARSNEKLFF. CDR3 DNA sequence: TGTGCCAGCAGTTTACAGGGGGCGCGATCTAATGAAAAACTGTTTTTT. The full variable domain, completed using reference TRBV28 and TRBJ1-4, is DVKVTQSSRYLVKRTGEKVFLECVQDMDHENMFWYRQDPGLGLRLIYFSYDVKMKEKGDIPEGYSVSREKKERFSLILESASTNQTSMYLCASSLQGARSNEKLFFGSGTQLSVL.

V usage is TRBV5-1 and J usage is TRBJ2-7; 10 positions match TRBD2. This CDR3 region has 16 residues. After removal of 0 bases from V and 0 bases from J, the junction contained 3 bases not matched to a gene. Germline CDR1 reads SGHRS; CDR2 reads YFSETQ. DNA for the CDR3: TGCGCCAGCAGCTTGGCCACTAGCGGGACCTCCTACGAGCAGTACTTC. It codes for CASSLATSGTSYEQYF. Full variable domain (outside the CDR3, taken from reference TRBV5-1 and TRBJ2-7): KAGVTQTPRYLIKTRGQQVTLSCSPISGHRSVSWYQQTPGQGLQFLFEYFSETQRNKGNFPGRFSGRQFSNSRSEMNVSTLELGDSALYLCASSLATSGTSYEQYFGPGTRLTVT.

A remark on this clone: Distinct nucleotide sequences in the sample also encode this CDR3. This CDR3 reads CASSLEGGARTEAFF. CDR3 sequence (DNA): TGCGCCAGCAGCTTGGAAGGCGGGGCTCGCACTGAAGCTTTCTTT. V usage is TRBV5-1 and J usage is TRBJ1-1; possible D gene TRBD1, 5 bases. Trimming took 0 bases from V and 4 from J, leaving 13 bases between them. Germline CDR1 SGHRS, CDR2 YFSETQ. CDR3 size: 15 residues.

This clone was counted once. This chain uses TRBV28 with TRBJ2-1, with a weak D call TRBD1 (5 bases). Trimming cost V 7 bases and J 3 bases, with 13 bases left between them. Germline V gives CDR1 MDHEN, CDR2 SYDVKM. The CDR3 extends over 14 amino acids. Here the CDR3 DNA reads TGTGCCAGCAAAGATGGACACCGCTACAATGAGCAGTTCTTC. It is translated as CASKDGHRYNEQFF.

The chain has TRBV29-1 and TRBJ1-1; TRBD1 is a possible D gene (6 bases). This CDR3 contains 12 residues. V lost 7 bases and J lost 4, with 13 bases in between. Looked up from germline, CDR1 is SQVTM and CDR2 is ANQGSEA. CDR3: CSGGAGATEAFF. The CDR3 coding sequence is TGCAGCGGGGGGGCGGGGGCCACTGAAGCTTTCTTT.

Only a few counts were recorded for this clone. V gene TRBV5-1 combines with J gene TRBJ2-2; the D is unclear. V lost 1 base and J 1 base, leaving 8 bases between the germline ends. Germline CDR1 reads SGHRS; CDR2 reads YFSETQ. This CDR3 comprises 15 residues. The CDR3 reads CASSLLTVNTGELFF. CDR3 DNA: TGCGCCAGCAGCTTGCTAACAGTGAACACCGGGGAGCTGTTTTTT.

This clone occurred once. This chain joins TRBV13 and TRBJ2-7, with a tentative D call TRBD2 (5 bases). V lost 0 bases, J lost 5 bases, and 8 bases lay in between. Germline loops: CDR1 PRHDT, CDR2 FYEKMQ (reference sequence). CDR3 length equals 13 residues. CDR3 region: CASSLGWGDEQYF. Here the CDR3 DNA reads TGTGCCAGCAGCTTAGGCTGGGGAGACGAGCAGTACTTC.

The V gene is TRBV4-1, the J gene TRBJ2-1; 8 positions match TRBD1. Germline trimming cut 4 bases from V and 7 bases from J; bases unmatched to any gene: 15. Germline-derived CDR1 and CDR2 are MGHRA and YSYEKL. This CDR3 contains 17 residues. In DNA form, the CDR3 reads TGCGCCAGCAGCCCCGGACAGGGTGTTATGTTAGGAAATGAGCAGTTCTTC. Residues: CASSPGQGVMLGNEQFF.

The J gene is TRBJ1-1, the V gene TRBV23-1; D is unresolved. TRBV23-1 is an ORF for which the function is uncertain. This CDR3 has 12 residues. Trimming shortened V by 1 base and J by 7 bases, and 7 bases separated the two germline ends. This chain's CDR3 is CASSQYRHEAFF. CDR3 bases: TGCGCCAGCAGTCAATACAGACATGAAGCTTTCTTT.

The J gene is TRBJ1-5, the V gene TRBV6-1; the D is unclear. The length of the CDR3 is 14 residues. CDR1 and CDR2 from the germline V gene are MNHNS and SASEGT. Deletions cut 8 bases from V and 0 bases from J, with 11 bases between. The CDR3 reads CASGSVYSNQPQHF. The CDR3 DNA reads TGTGCCAGCGGTTCAGTATATAGCAATCAGCCCCAGCATTTT.

The genes are TRBV6-1 and TRBJ2-7, with D perhaps matching TRBD2 (6 bases). V lost 0 bases and J 2 bases, leaving 11 bases between the germline ends. Germline values: CDR1 MNHNS, CDR2 SASEGT. The CDR3 runs to 15 residues. Here the CDR3 DNA reads TGTGCCAGCAGTGAAGCGCACGGGGGTCCCTACGAGCAGTACTTC. This translates into CASSEAHGGPYEQYF.

This clone appeared a few times. The chain recombines TRBV5-1 with TRBJ1-1; TRBD1 matches at 9 bases. This CDR3 is 15 amino acids long. Trimming removed 4 bases from V and 0 bases from J; junction bases left unmatched: 4. Germline values: CDR1 SGHRS, CDR2 YFSETQ. CDR3 nucleotides: TGCGCCAGCAGCGTGGGACAGGGATTGAACACTGAAGCTTTCTTT. Amino acid sequence: CASSVGQGLNTEAFF. The whole variable domain, filled in from reference TRBV5-1 and TRBJ1-1, reads KAGVTQTPRYLIKTRGQQVTLSCSPISGHRSVSWYQQTPGQGLQFLFEYFSETQRNKGNFPGRFSGRQFSNSRSEMNVSTLELGDSALYLCASSVGQGLNTEAFFGQGTRLTVV.

The DNA for the CDR3 is TGTGCCAGCAGACTAGGCGGGGCTAGCACAGATACGCAGTATTTT. Its protein product is CASRLGGASTDTQYF. The chain carries TRBV27 and TRBJ2-3; D might be TRBD2 (6 bases). V was trimmed by 6 bases and J by 0 bases, leaving 13 bases between them. The V gene's germline CDR1 is MNHEY and CDR2 SMNVEV (reference sequence). The CDR3 contains 15 residues.

This clone was seen once. The rearrangement joins TRBV7-2 to TRBJ2-5, with D uncertain. Germline CDR1 and CDR2: SGHTA and FQGNSA. Trimming left V 6 bases short and J 8 bases short, with 13 bases between. The CDR3 contains 12 residues. This CDR3 reads CASSPNAGTQYF. In nucleotides, the CDR3 is TGTGCCAGCAGTCCCAACGCAGGTACCCAGTACTTC.

This clone was picked up a small number of times. The V call is TRBV28, the J call TRBJ2-7; the match to TRBD1 covers 12 bases. The V gene end was trimmed by 5 bases and the J gene end by 5 bases; junction bases not matched to a gene: 7. CDR1 and CDR2 (germline): MDHEN, SYDVKM. The CDR3 loop spans 15 amino acids. The CDR3 DNA reads as TGTGCCAGCAGTGCCTCCGGGACAGGGGGCCACGAGCAGTACTTC. Translated: CASSASGTGGHEQYF. Supplemented by reference TRBV28 and TRBJ2-7, the full variable domain reads DVKVTQSSRYLVKRTGEKVFLECVQDMDHENMFWYRQDPGLGLRLIYFSYDVKMKEKGDIPEGYSVSREKKERFSLILESASTNQTSMYLCASSASGTGGHEQYFGPGTRLTVT.

The rearrangement joins TRBV5-1 to TRBJ2-5; 7 bases fit TRBD2. Germline CDR1 is SGHRS and CDR2 is YFSETQ. CDR3 length: 16 residues. V gave up 0 bases and J gave up 4 bases; unmatched junction bases: 9. The CDR3 is CASSLAAGVEGETQYF. The CDR3 region has the DNA TGCGCCAGCAGCTTGGCGGCGGGAGTAGAAGGAGAGACCCAGTACTTC.